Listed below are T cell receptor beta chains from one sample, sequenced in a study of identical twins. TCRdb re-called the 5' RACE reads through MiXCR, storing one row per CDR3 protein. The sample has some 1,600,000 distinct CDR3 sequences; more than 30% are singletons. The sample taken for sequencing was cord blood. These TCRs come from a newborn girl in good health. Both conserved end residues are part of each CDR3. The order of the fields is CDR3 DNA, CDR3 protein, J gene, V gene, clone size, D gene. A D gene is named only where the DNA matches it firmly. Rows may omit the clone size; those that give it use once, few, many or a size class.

DNA: TGCAGTGCTAGAGAAACCCGACAGGGGAGAAAGTTCTTC; CDR3: CSARETRQGRKFF; J: TRBJ2-1; V: TRBV20-1; size: few; D: TRBD1
DNA: TGTGCCATCAGTGAGGACGCTAGCTCCTACAATGAGCAGTTCTTC; CDR3: CAISEDASSYNEQFF; J: TRBJ2-1; V: TRBV10-3; size: few; D: NA
DNA: TGTGCCAGCAGCCGAGATCCCCCTCTAGCCATCCTCGATGAGCAGTTCTTC; CDR3: CASSRDPPLAILDEQFF; J: TRBJ2-1; V: TRBV14; size: NA; D: NA
DNA: TGTGCCAGCAGCTTGGTGTCTATTCAAACCGGTACGCAGTATTTT; CDR3: CASSLVSIQTGTQYF; J: TRBJ2-3; V: TRBV5-4; size: NA; D: NA
DNA: TGCAGCGTTCCGGGTTCTAATGAAAAACTGTTTTTT; CDR3: CSVPGSNEKLFF; J: TRBJ1-4; V: TRBV29-1; size: NA; D: NA
DNA: TGTGCCAGCAGCTTCCTCGGGGGGGCGGAAAAACTGTTTTTT; CDR3: CASSFLGGAEKLFF; J: TRBJ1-4; V: TRBV7-6; size: NA; D: NA
DNA: TGCAACGTTGAAGCAATCCACTCCTACGAGCAGTACTTC; CDR3: CNVEAIHSYEQYF; J: TRBJ2-7; V: TRBV29-1; size: NA; D: NA
DNA: TGTGCCAGCAGCAAATGTAACAGGGAAACAGATACGCAGTATTTT; CDR3: CASSKCNRETDTQYF; J: TRBJ2-3; V: TRBV21-1; size: NA; D: NA
DNA: TGCAGTGCTAGAGATCTCGGGGGACCCCTCTTCTACGAGCAGTACTTC; CDR3: CSARDLGGPLFYEQYF; J: TRBJ2-7; V: TRBV20-1; size: NA; D: NA
DNA: TGTGCCAGCACCTTACGGGAGTTGGTTAACTATGGCTACACCTTC; CDR3: CASTLRELVNYGYTF; J: TRBJ1-2; V: TRBV13; size: few; D: NA
DNA: TGTGCCAGCTCCCTAGGGCTAGCGGGGGGGCTCGCAGATACGCAGTATTTT; CDR3: CASSLGLAGGLADTQYF; J: TRBJ2-3; V: TRBV27; size: once; D: TRBD2
DNA: TGTGCCATCAGGACTAGCGGGGGGCTGGGGGAGCTGTTTTTT; CDR3: CAIRTSGGLGELFF; J: TRBJ2-2; V: TRBV10-3; size: NA; D: TRBD2
DNA: TGTGCCAGCAGACAAACAGGGTGGAAATCCTACGAGCAGTACTTC; CDR3: CASRQTGWKSYEQYF; J: TRBJ2-7; V: TRBV6-1; size: few; D: NA
DNA: TGTGCCAGCAGCCCACAACCATGGGAGCCCCACCGAATATCTTACAATGAGCAGTTCTTC; CDR3: CASSPQPWEPHRISYNEQFF; J: TRBJ2-1; V: TRBV6-1; size: NA; D: NA
DNA: TGCGCCAGCAGCTACAGGCCCCTTTTTACAGATACGCAGTATTTT; CDR3: CASSYRPLFTDTQYF; J: TRBJ2-3; V: TRBV5-1; size: many; D: NA
DNA: TGTGCCAGCAGCACCTATGGAGAGACCCAGTACTTC; CDR3: CASSTYGETQYF; J: TRBJ2-5; V: TRBV9; size: NA; D: NA
DNA: TGCAGTGCTAGAAGCGGGGGGGCTGACAATGAGCAGTTCTTC; CDR3: CSARSGGADNEQFF; J: TRBJ2-1; V: TRBV20-1; size: few; D: TRBD2
DNA: TGTGCCAGCAAGAATACCCGGGGGGTTAGCAATCAGCCCCAGCATTTT; CDR3: CASKNTRGVSNQPQHF; J: TRBJ1-5; V: TRBV6-1; size: NA; D: NA
DNA: TGCAGTGCTAGGGGACTAGCGGGGCAAGAGACCCAGTACTTC; CDR3: CSARGLAGQETQYF; J: TRBJ2-5; V: TRBV20-1; size: many; D: TRBD2
DNA: TGTGCCAGCAGTTTTCGGGACCGGGGGAGCGGGAGTATGTATGAGCAGTTCTTC; CDR3: CASSFRDRGSGSMYEQFF; J: TRBJ2-1; V: TRBV28; size: NA; D: TRBD2
DNA: TGTGCCAGCAGTTTAGGCGGGGGGGGCGCCTACGAGCAGTACTTC; CDR3: CASSLGGGGAYEQYF; J: TRBJ2-7; V: TRBV27; size: NA; D: TRBD2
DNA: TGTGCCAGCAGCTACCTCATGACCCGAGCTAACTATGGCTACACCTTC; CDR3: CASSYLMTRANYGYTF; J: TRBJ1-2; V: TRBV4-2; size: few; D: NA